One sample yielded the 7 T cell receptor beta chains listed below, sequenced in a study of T-cell reconstitution after alpha-beta-depleted transplantation in children (dated by TCRdb to about 2016). Receptor amplification or capture employed PCR. Sequencer: Illumina HiSeq 2500. TCR libraries were prepared with molecular barcoding, using unique molecular identifiers to normalize TCRbeta repertoire quantification. TCRdb ran its own pipeline on the public reads, namely fastp trimming at Q25 and MiXCR clone calling, and kept in-frame beta chains. Rows are combined by CDR3 protein, so each entry shows the most common genes and DNA. Across this sample there are about 200,000 distinct CDR3 sequences, with approximately 8.4% seen only once. The ten top clones hold roughly 36% of the sample. What this sample's treatment or condition label stands for: allogeneic hematopoietic cell transplantation with graft depleted of TCRalphabeta T cells and CD19 B cells.

This sample comprised PBMCs, mostly from graft donor cells, obtained 360 days after TCRalphabeta/CD19-depleted stem cell transplant. Source of these receptors: a male patient between 2 and 10 years old who had a stem cell transplant for acute myeloid leukemia, so the T cells may come from the graft donor.

The rearrangement links TRBV4-1 to TRBJ1-5, with D hard to call. The V gene's germline CDR1 is MGHRA and CDR2 YSYEKL. Trimming took off 0 bases at V and 5 bases at J, with 8 bases between the two ends. There are 14 residues in the CDR3. CDR3 sequence: CASSQEARYQPQHF. CDR3 coding DNA: TGCGCCAGCAGCCAAGAGGCGAGATATCAGCCCCAGCATTTT.

This rearrangement joins TRBV12-3 or TRBV12-4 to TRBJ2-7; D uncertain. V was clipped by 3 bases and J by 9 bases, with 24 bases between them. The CDR3 has 16 amino acids. The CDR3 loop is CASSFTRSRVLTLQYF. In DNA, the CDR3 is TGTGCCAGCAGTTTTACCAGATCCAGAGTACTTACGTTGCAGTACTTC.

This chain uses TRBV19 with TRBJ1-5, with D possibly being TRBD1 (5 bases). The CDR3 has 14 amino acids. Germline assignment: CDR1 LNHDA and CDR2 SQIVND (reference sequence). V was cut by 3 bases and J by 2 bases, with 8 bases left in between. For the CDR3, the DNA is TGTGCCAGTAGTATGATGGGGGGCAATCAGCCCCAGCATTTT. Its protein product is CASSMMGGNQPQHF.

V gene TRBV6-2 or TRBV6-3 combines with J gene TRBJ2-1, with a possible D match to TRBD2 (6 bases). CDR3 length: 12 amino acids. V shed 7 bases and J shed 9 bases, with 13 bases lying between them. Germline V gene data show CDR1 as MNHEY and CDR2 as SVGEGT. In nucleotides, the CDR3 is TGTGCCAGCAAGAGGGAGGTCGGTGAGCAGTTCTTC. This codes for CASKREVGEQFF.

The J gene is TRBJ1-3, the V gene TRBV11-2; 10 bases match TRBD1. Trimming cost V 3 bases and J 2 bases; bases outside gene matches: 1. The CDR3 consists of 15 residues. Germline-derived CDR1 and CDR2 are SGHAT and FQNNGV. CDR3 region: CASSFGQGAGNTIYF. CDR3 DNA sequence: TGTGCCAGCAGCTTCGGACAGGGGGCTGGAAACACCATATATTTT.

This clonotype turned up a few times. The rearrangement links TRBV29-1 to TRBJ2-1, with D possibly TRBD1 on 5 matching bases. Germline V gene sequence: CDR1 SQVTM, CDR2 ANQGSEA. The CDR3 has 13 amino acids. Trimming removed 5 bases from V and 6 bases from J, with 14 bases in between. CDR3 DNA: TGCAGCGTTTCGTCAGGGAAGCGCAATGAGCAGTTCTTC. This sequence encodes CSVSSGKRNEQFF.

In this sample, this clonotype turned up many times. The CDR3 loop is CASSKGGDTQYF. Here the CDR3 DNA reads TGTGCCAGCAGCAAAGGTGGAGATACGCAGTATTTT. The V and J genes are TRBV21-1 and TRBJ2-3. TRBV21-1 is shown as a pseudogene. This CDR3 comprises 12 residues.